This TCR beta chain was captured by sequencing in a study of T cell changes during pregnancy in multiple sclerosis. Profiling relied on immunoSEQ multiplex PCR, and the TCRdb table lists in-frame clones only, not all of them. The table includes approximately 50,000 clones, about 94% detected once. Specimen: CD4+ T cells from peripheral blood mononuclear cells, collected after pregnancy. The sequence was obtained from a female donor with multiple sclerosis, enrolled in a pregnancy study.

CDR3 bases: TGTGCCAGCAGAGGACTAGCGGGTAGTGAGCAGTTCTTC. Translating gives CASRGLAGSEQFF. The chain uses TRBV11-1 and TRBJ2-1; 11 bases match TRBD2. V was clipped by 6 bases and J by 9 bases; unmatched bases: 4. In germline, CDR1 is SGHAT, CDR2 FQDESV (reference sequence). CDR3 length equals 13 residues.